The rows below give T cell receptor beta chains drawn from one sample of a study of siplizumab effects on memory and regulatory T cells. The repertoire was sequenced with immunoSEQ multiplex PCR; TCRdb's copy has only in-frame clones and lacks some. The repertoire holds about 110,000 clones, roughly 91% seen once, with 0.32% in the top ten. Sample: CD4+ T cells sorted from blood. The receptors stem from a human donor in good health. CDR3s include the opening cysteine and the closing phenylalanine or tryptophan. A D gene is named only where the DNA matches it firmly. The size entry is marked missing in some rows and otherwise reads once, few, many or a size class.

size: .
J: TRBJ2-3
D: .
V: TRBV5-1
DNA: TGCGCCAGCAGCTTGGGGTCGACAGCTATCACAGATACGCAGTATTTT
CDR3: CASSLGSTAITDTQYF

size: .
J: TRBJ1-3
D: .
V: TRBV5-1
DNA: TGCGCCAGCAGCTTCGACGGGGTCTCTGGAAACACCATATATTTT
CDR3: CASSFDGVSGNTIYF

size: once
J: TRBJ1-1
D: .
V: TRBV7-8
DNA: TGTGCCAGCAGCTTAGTGGTAAATATGAACACTGAAGCTTTCTTT
CDR3: CASSLVVNMNTEAFF

size: .
J: TRBJ1-1
D: .
V: TRBV2
DNA: TGTGCCAGCAGTGACCTGGACAGTGCTGAAGCTTTCTTT
CDR3: CASSDLDSAEAFF

size: .
J: TRBJ2-7
D: .
V: TRBV6-5
DNA: TGTGCCAGCAGTTCCACCTTGGGTTTGGACGAGCAGTACTTC
CDR3: CASSSTLGLDEQYF

size: .
J: TRBJ2-1
D: TRBD2
V: TRBV7-9
DNA: TGTGCCAGCAGCGCGAGACTAGCGGGAGACAATGAGCAGTTCTTC
CDR3: CASSARLAGDNEQFF

size: .
J: TRBJ1-2
D: TRBD1
V: TRBV5-1
DNA: TGCGCCAGCAGCTGGACCGGGACAGGGTATGGTAACTATGGCTACACCTTC
CDR3: CASSWTGTGYGNYGYTF

size: .
J: TRBJ2-3
D: TRBD2
V: TRBV10-2
DNA: TGCGCCAGCGCCCGAACGGCGGGGGGAGTCACAGATACGCAGTATTTT
CDR3: CASARTAGGVTDTQYF

size: .
J: TRBJ2-5
D: TRBD2
V: TRBV7-3
DNA: TGTGCCAGCAGCCAGACTAGCGGAGAGACCCAGTACTTC
CDR3: CASSQTSGETQYF

size: .
J: TRBJ2-1
D: TRBD2
V: TRBV4-2
DNA: TGTGCCAGCAGCCAACCCGGGACTAGCGGGAGTGGCAATGAGCAGTTCTTC
CDR3: CASSQPGTSGSGNEQFF

size: .
J: TRBJ2-5
D: .
V: TRBV5-1
DNA: TGCGCCAGCAGCATGGGGACAAGACAGAAACAGACCCAGTACTTC
CDR3: CASSMGTRQKQTQYF

size: .
J: TRBJ1-2
D: .
V: TRBV21-1
DNA: TGTGCCAGCAGCCCTCCACCGAGGGGACCTAAATATGGCTACACCTTC
CDR3: CASSPPPRGPKYGYTF

size: .
J: TRBJ2-5
D: .
V: TRBV6-5
DNA: TGTGCCAGCAGCCCACCCCAGGGTTGGGAGACCCAGTACTTC
CDR3: CASSPPQGWETQYF

size: .
J: TRBJ2-7
D: TRBD1
V: TRBV5-1
DNA: TGCGCCAGCAGCTTGGCACAGGGGATCGAGCAGTACTTC
CDR3: CASSLAQGIEQYF

size: .
J: TRBJ2-7
D: .
V: TRBV5-6
DNA: TGTGCCAGCAGCTTTGCTGACGAGCAGTACTTC
CDR3: CASSFADEQYF

size: .
J: TRBJ2-1
D: TRBD2
V: TRBV11-2
DNA: TGTGCCAGCAGCTTCTCACTAGCGGGGAATGAGCAGTTCTTC
CDR3: CASSFSLAGNEQFF

size: .
J: TRBJ2-2
D: TRBD2
V: TRBV4-1
DNA: TGCGCCAGCAGCCAAGAAAAGCGCGGGGGGGCCCGGGAGCTGTTTTTT
CDR3: CASSQEKRGGARELFF

size: .
J: TRBJ1-2
D: .
V: TRBV4-2
DNA: TGTGCCAGCAGCCAAGTATCCCTTAACTATGGCTACACCTTC
CDR3: CASSQVSLNYGYTF

size: .
J: TRBJ1-1
D: TRBD1
V: TRBV6-6
DNA: TGTGCCAGCAGAATGGACAGGATGAACACTGAAGCTTTCTTT
CDR3: CASRMDRMNTEAFF

size: .
J: TRBJ2-3
D: TRBD2
V: TRBV7-2
DNA: TGTGCCAGCAGCTCTGGGACTAGCTTGGATACGCAGTATTTT
CDR3: CASSSGTSLDTQYF

size: .
J: TRBJ1-4
D: TRBD1
V: TRBV2
DNA: TGTGCCAGCAGCCGGGAGGGGACAGGGTGGGAAAAACTGTTTTTT
CDR3: CASSREGTGWEKLFF

size: .
J: TRBJ2-5
D: TRBD1
V: TRBV18
DNA: TGTGCCAGCTCACCCGGGACAGGGGAGACCCAGTACTTC
CDR3: CASSPGTGETQYF

size: .
J: TRBJ2-2
D: .
V: TRBV9
DNA: TGTGCCAGCAGCGACAGCCTCGACACCGGGGAGCTGTTTTTT
CDR3: CASSDSLDTGELFF